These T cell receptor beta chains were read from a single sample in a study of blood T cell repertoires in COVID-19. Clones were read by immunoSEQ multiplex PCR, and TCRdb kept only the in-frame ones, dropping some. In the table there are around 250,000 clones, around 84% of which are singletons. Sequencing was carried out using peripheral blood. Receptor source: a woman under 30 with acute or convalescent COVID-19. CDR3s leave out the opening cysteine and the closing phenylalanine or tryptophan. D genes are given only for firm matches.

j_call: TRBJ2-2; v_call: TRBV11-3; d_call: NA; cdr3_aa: ASSTRGSFGELF
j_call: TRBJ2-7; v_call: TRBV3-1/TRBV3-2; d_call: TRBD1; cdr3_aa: ASSYTHPLQGNTHEQY
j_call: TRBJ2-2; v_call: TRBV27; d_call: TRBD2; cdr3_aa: ASSARTSGRGGELF
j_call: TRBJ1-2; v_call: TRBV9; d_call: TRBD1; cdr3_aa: ASSDLDRAMGYT
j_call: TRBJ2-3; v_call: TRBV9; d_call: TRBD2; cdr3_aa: ASSGGTSGHTDTQY
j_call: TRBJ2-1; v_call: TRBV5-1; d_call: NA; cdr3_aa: ASSLTTRDNEQF
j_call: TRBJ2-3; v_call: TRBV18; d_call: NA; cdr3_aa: ASSPVGVEDTQY
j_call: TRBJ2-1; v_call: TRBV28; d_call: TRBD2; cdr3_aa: ASSLRLAGGQQF
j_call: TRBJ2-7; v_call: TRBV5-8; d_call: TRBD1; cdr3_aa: ASSLGPGQGYEQY
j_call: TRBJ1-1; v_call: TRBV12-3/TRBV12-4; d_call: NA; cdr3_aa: ASKWQNTEAF
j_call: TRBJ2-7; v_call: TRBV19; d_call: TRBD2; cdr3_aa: ASSRGLAGDSYEQY
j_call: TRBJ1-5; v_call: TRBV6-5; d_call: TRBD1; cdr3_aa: ASRTNRGSNQPQH
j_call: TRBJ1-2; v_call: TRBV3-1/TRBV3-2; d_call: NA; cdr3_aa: ASSQDLAVYGYT
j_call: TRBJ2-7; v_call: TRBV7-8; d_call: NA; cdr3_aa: ASSLLFTQDGSYEQY
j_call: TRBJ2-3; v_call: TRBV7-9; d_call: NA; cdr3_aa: ASSLEQGTTDTQY
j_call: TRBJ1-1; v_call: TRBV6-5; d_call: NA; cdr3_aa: ASSPRGVLASEAF
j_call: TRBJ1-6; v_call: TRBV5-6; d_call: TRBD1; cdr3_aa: ASSARTGANSPLH
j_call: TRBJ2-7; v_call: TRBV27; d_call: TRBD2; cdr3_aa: ASSMGLAGEQY
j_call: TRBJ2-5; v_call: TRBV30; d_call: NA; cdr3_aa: AWSPMETQY
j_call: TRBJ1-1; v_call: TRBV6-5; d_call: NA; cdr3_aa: ASRQDLNTEAF
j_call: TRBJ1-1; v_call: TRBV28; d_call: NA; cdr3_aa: ASSFNQGTMNTEAF
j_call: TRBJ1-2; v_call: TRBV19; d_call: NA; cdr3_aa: ASSPGQGIRGYT
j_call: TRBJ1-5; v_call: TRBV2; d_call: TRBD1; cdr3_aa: ASSPGTGLYQPQH
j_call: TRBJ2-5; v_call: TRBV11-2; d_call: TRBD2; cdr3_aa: ASSAPGLAIQETQY
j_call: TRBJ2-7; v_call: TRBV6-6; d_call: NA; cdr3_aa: ASSYSVGGNYEQY
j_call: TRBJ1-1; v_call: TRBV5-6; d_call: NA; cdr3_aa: ASSLEFNFGAAKAF
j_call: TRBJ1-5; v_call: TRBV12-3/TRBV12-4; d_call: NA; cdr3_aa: ASSFQWQPQH
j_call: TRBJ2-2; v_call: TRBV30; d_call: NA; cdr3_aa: AWSQLLNTGELF
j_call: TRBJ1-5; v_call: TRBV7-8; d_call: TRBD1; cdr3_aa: ASSLAAWSGGLSNQPQH